The rows below give T cell receptor beta chains drawn from one sample of a study of T cell responses to AZD1222 COVID-19 vaccine. Clones were read by immunoSEQ multiplex PCR, and TCRdb kept only the in-frame ones, dropping some. The sample records about 140,000 clones, over 85% being singletons. The specimen was peripheral blood, collected on day 0 of AZD1222 vaccination. The receptors were gathered from an adult in good health. Both conserved end residues are part of each CDR3. The D gene is left open where the match is weak. Clone sizes are given selectively: once, few, many, or a class where the clone is expanded.

V gene,D gene,J gene,clone size,CDR3 protein,CDR3 DNA
TRBV5-5,TRBD1,TRBJ1-1,.,CASSFPRGRGTEAFF,TGTGCCAGCAGCTTCCCCAGGGGGCGGGGAACTGAAGCTTTCTTT
TRBV6-5,TRBD2,TRBJ2-7,.,CASTRIAGGSYEQYF,TGTGCCAGCACCCGAATAGCGGGAGGGTCCTACGAGCAGTACTTC
TRBV28,TRBD1,TRBJ1-2,.,CASTPGQGARYGYTF,TGTGCCAGCACCCCGGGACAGGGGGCCCGGTATGGCTACACCTTC
TRBV2,.,TRBJ1-1,.,CASTYDGGEAFF,TGTGCCAGCACCTACGACGGGGGTGAAGCTTTCTTT
TRBV6-5,TRBD1,TRBJ2-7,.,CASSLQGSSYEQYF,TGTGCCAGCAGTCTACAGGGGAGCTCCTACGAGCAGTACTTC
TRBV6-5,TRBD1,TRBJ1-2,.,CASSYKGARYGYTF,TGTGCCAGCAGTTACAAGGGGGCGCGCTATGGCTACACCTTC
TRBV29-1,.,TRBJ1-1,once,CSVVSGVGNTEAFF,TGCAGCGTTGTATCAGGGGTCGGGAACACTGAAGCTTTCTTT
TRBV19,.,TRBJ1-2,.,CASSIEVFTGYGYTF,TGTGCCAGTAGTATTGAGGTTTTTACTGGCTATGGCTACACCTTC
TRBV5-1,.,TRBJ2-7,.,CASSLTSGRYEQYF,TGCGCCAGCAGCTTGACGTCAGGACGGTACGAGCAGTACTTC
TRBV20-1,.,TRBJ1-1,.,CSARLDGEAFF,TGCAGTGCTAGGTTAGACGGTGAAGCTTTCTTT
TRBV2,TRBD2,TRBJ2-3,.,CASSIQRERSSTDTQYF,TGTGCCAGCAGTATCCAGCGGGAAAGGAGTAGCACAGATACGCAGTATTTT
TRBV5-6,.,TRBJ1-2,.,CASSLKGNYGYTF,TGTGCCAGCAGCTTGAAGGGGAACTATGGCTACACCTTC
TRBV18,.,TRBJ1-1,once,CASSSTDGEAFF,TGTGCCAGCTCAAGTACAGACGGAGAAGCTTTCTTT
TRBV6-5,.,TRBJ2-1,.,CASSYTRSVGNEQFF,TGTGCCAGCAGCTATACCAGGTCGGTGGGGAATGAGCAGTTCTTC
TRBV5-6,.,TRBJ1-3,.,CASSLGPPTSGNTIYF,TGTGCCAGCAGCTTGGGCCCGCCGACCTCTGGAAACACCATATATTTT
TRBV7-3,.,TRBJ2-2,.,CASSLPSGTGTGELFF,TGTGCCAGCAGCCTACCCTCAGGGACCGGGACCGGGGAGCTGTTTTTT
TRBV7-2,.,TRBJ2-1,.,CASSSSLGFGQFF,TGTGCCAGCAGCTCTTCGTTGGGTTTCGGGCAGTTCTTC
TRBV30,.,TRBJ2-7,.,CAWSFALAFEQYF,TGTGCCTGGAGCTTTGCGCTAGCTTTCGAGCAGTACTTC
TRBV12-3/TRBV12-4,TRBD1,TRBJ1-1,.,CASSRNRDSEAFF,TGTGCCAGCAGCCGAAACCGGGACAGTGAAGCTTTCTTT
TRBV13,.,TRBJ2-3,.,CASSLNARVTDTQYF,TGTGCCAGCAGCTTAAACGCCAGGGTGACAGATACGCAGTATTTT
TRBV6-5,TRBD2,TRBJ2-5,once,CASRRTSGWETQYF,TGTGCCAGCAGACGGACTAGCGGGTGGGAGACCCAGTACTTC
TRBV5-1,.,TRBJ2-3,.,CASSLRSGDRSTDTQYF,TGCGCCAGCAGCTTGAGGTCAGGAGATCGGAGCACAGATACGCAGTATTTT
TRBV5-1,.,TRBJ2-3,.,CASSLGSGDTQYF,TGCGCCAGCAGCTTGGGTAGTGGAGATACGCAGTATTTT
TRBV20-1,.,TRBJ2-1,.,CSATPRNEQFF,TGCAGTGCGACCCCCCGCAATGAGCAGTTCTTC
TRBV9,.,TRBJ2-1,.,CASSVGGEQFF,TGTGCCAGCAGCGTAGGCGGTGAGCAGTTCTTC
TRBV7-9,.,TRBJ1-6,.,CASNQGGSSYNSPLHF,TGTGCCAGCAACCAAGGGGGGAGCTCCTATAATTCACCCCTCCACTTT
TRBV7-9,.,TRBJ2-7,.,CASSVSFPGLRYEQYF,TGTGCCAGCAGCGTAAGTTTCCCGGGACTGCGTTACGAGCAGTACTTC
TRBV18,.,TRBJ2-1,.,CASSPRDLYNEQFF,TGTGCCAGCTCACCTCGGGACCTCTACAATGAGCAGTTCTTC
TRBV15,.,TRBJ2-7,.,CATSSRRTDFLREQYF,TGTGCCACCAGCTCGCGCCGGACAGACTTTCTTCGGGAGCAGTACTTC
TRBV2,TRBD1,TRBJ1-5,.,CASRDRGRQPQHF,TGTGCCAGCAGAGACAGGGGAAGGCAGCCCCAGCATTTT
TRBV19,TRBD2,TRBJ2-3,.,CASSRSGTSGSWITDTQYF,TGTGCCAGTAGTAGATCCGGGACTAGCGGGAGTTGGATCACAGATACGCAGTATTTT
TRBV6-4,.,TRBJ1-1,once,CASSAEENTEAFF,TGTGCCAGCAGTGCCGAAGAGAACACTGAAGCTTTCTTT
TRBV3-1/TRBV3-2,.,TRBJ1-2,.,CASSQVRAFGYTF,TGTGCCAGCAGCCAAGTGAGGGCATTCGGCTACACCTTC
TRBV10-3,TRBD1,TRBJ2-7,.,CAISERGTGLNYEQYF,TGTGCCATCAGTGAAAGGGGGACAGGGTTAAACTACGAGCAGTACTTC
TRBV18,TRBD2,TRBJ2-4,.,CASSPGGAQADIQYF,TGTGCCAGCTCACCCGGGGGGGCGCAGGCGGACATTCAGTACTTC
TRBV7-9,TRBD2,TRBJ2-1,.,CASSPGLAGVGPSYNEQFF,TGTGCCAGCAGCCCGGGACTAGCGGGAGTGGGCCCATCCTACAATGAGCAGTTCTTC
TRBV4-1,.,TRBJ2-4,.,CASSQPQGRNIQYF,TGCGCCAGCAGCCAGCCCCAGGGGCGTAACATTCAGTACTTC
TRBV28,TRBD1,TRBJ1-1,.,CASSLGPGGITEAFF,TGTGCCAGCAGTCTCGGGCCAGGGGGCATCACTGAAGCTTTCTTT
TRBV19,.,TRBJ1-5,.,CASSITPANQPQHF,TGTGCCAGTAGTATAACGCCAGCCAATCAGCCCCAGCATTTT
TRBV6-5,.,TRBJ1-1,.,CASKQGNTEAFF,TGTGCCAGCAAACAGGGGAACACTGAAGCTTTCTTT
TRBV6-5,TRBD2,TRBJ2-7,.,CASSWTGGGSYEQYF,TGTGCCAGCAGCTGGACTGGGGGAGGGTCCTACGAGCAGTACTTC
TRBV5-1,.,TRBJ1-2,.,CASSLGVGNYGYTF,TGCGCCAGCAGCTTGGGGGTAGGGAACTATGGCTACACCTTC
TRBV5-1,TRBD1,TRBJ1-1,once,CASSTTQGRGTEAFF,TGCGCCAGCAGCACTACACAGGGGAGGGGCACTGAAGCTTTCTTT
TRBV6-1,TRBD1,TRBJ2-7,.,CASSARFPGQGHEQYF,TGTGCCAGCAGTGCCCGATTTCCGGGACAGGGTCACGAGCAGTACTTC
TRBV3-1/TRBV3-2,TRBD1,TRBJ1-1,.,CASSDRGVTEAFF,TGTGCCAGCAGCGACAGGGGAGTTACTGAAGCTTTCTTT
TRBV27,TRBD1,TRBJ2-7,.,CASSLFTGGPEQYF,TGTGCCAGCAGTTTATTCACAGGGGGCCCCGAGCAGTACTTC
TRBV6-6,TRBD1,TRBJ2-7,.,CASSRDRASEQYF,TGTGCCAGCAGTAGGGACAGGGCGAGCGAGCAGTACTTC
TRBV2,TRBD1,TRBJ2-3,.,CASSDPGQGRTDTQYF,TGTGCCAGCAGTGACCCAGGACAGGGGCGCACAGATACGCAGTATTTT
TRBV6-5,.,TRBJ2-5,.,CASSYSPDSQETQYF,TGTGCCAGCAGTTACTCGCCGGACAGCCAAGAGACCCAGTACTTC
TRBV29-1,.,TRBJ2-2,.,CSVLQGFDRELFF,TGCAGCGTCCTCCAGGGTTTCGACCGGGAGCTGTTTTTT
TRBV4-2,.,TRBJ2-1,.,CASTRLGYDEQFF,TGTGCCAGCACCCGACTAGGTTATGATGAGCAGTTCTTC
TRBV7-3,.,TRBJ2-5,.,CASSRRGQETQYF,TGTGCCAGCAGCCGCAGGGGCCAAGAGACCCAGTACTTC
TRBV4-1,.,TRBJ2-3,.,CASSSLGLGPTSTDTQYF,TGCGCCAGCAGCTCCCTCGGACTGGGACCGACTAGCACAGATACGCAGTATTTT
TRBV15,.,TRBJ1-4,.,CATSRDIGGENEKLFF,TGTGCCACCAGCAGAGATATAGGGGGAGAAAATGAAAAACTGTTTTTT
TRBV19,TRBD2,TRBJ2-3,.,CASSIVGRGADTQYF,TGTGCCAGTAGTATAGTAGGGAGGGGTGCAGATACGCAGTATTTT
TRBV5-4,TRBD1,TRBJ2-1,once,CASSFRQGGMNEQFF,TGTGCCAGCAGCTTCCGACAGGGGGGGATGAATGAGCAGTTCTTC
TRBV7-8,.,TRBJ2-2,.,CASSLATANTGELFF,TGTGCCAGCAGCTTAGCGACCGCGAACACCGGGGAGCTGTTTTTT